This TCR beta chain was identified during a study of T cells in narcolepsy. Across the whole study: Donors had narcolepsy type 1 or type 2, or were healthy controls.

Trimming left V 1 base short and J 5 bases short, with 11 bases between. This CDR3 has 13 residues. CDR1 is GTSNPN, CDR2 SVGIG, per germline (reference sequence). Here immunoSEQ multiplex PCR was the method, and the copy in TCRdb shows in-frame clones only, minus some. The sample has tens of thousands of clones; about 87% are singletons. V gene TRBV30 combines with J gene TRBJ2-5; D perhaps matches TRBD1 (6 bases). This TCR came from a human donor in good health. Sequenced: memory (CD45RA-) CD4+ T cells from blood. The CDR3 here is CAWSEGVSETQYF. Written as DNA, the CDR3 is TGTGCCTGGAGTGAGGGGGTTTCGGAGACCCAGTACTTC. Looking up the rest from reference TRBV30 and TRBJ2-5 gives the full variable domain: SQTIHQWPATLVQPVGSPLSLECTVEGTSNPNLYWYRQAAGRGLQLLFYSVGIGQISSEVPQNLSASRPQDRQFILSSKKLLLSDSGFYLCAWSEGVSETQYFGPGTRLLVL.